What follows are 18 T cell receptor beta chains derived from one specimen sequenced in a study of T cells after yellow fever vaccination. Via MiXCR, TCRdb re-called the 5' RACE reads, giving one row per CDR3 protein. The sample holds just over 300,000 distinct CDR3 sequences, roughly 4% seen once. This sample comprised PBMCs, obtained on the day of the yellow fever booster vaccination. The origin of the receptors is a man younger than 35 who received the YFV17D yellow fever vaccine.

The chain joins TRBV7-2 to TRBJ1-5; 7 positions agree with TRBD1. Germline V gives CDR1 SGHTA, CDR2 FQGNSA. CDR3 length: 14 amino acids. V dropped 5 bases and J dropped 7; count of bases not matched to a gene: 8. CDR3 region: CASSPRTGGQPQHF. In DNA form, the CDR3 reads TGTGCCAGCAGCCCTCGGACAGGAGGGCAGCCCCAGCATTTT.

This clonotype was seen ten or more times. The CDR3: CASSEFRVGGANVLTF. DNA for the CDR3: TGTGCCAGCAGTGAATTTCGCGTCGGTGGGGCCAACGTCCTGACTTTC. The chain is built from TRBV25-1 and TRBJ2-6, with no clear D. The germline gives CDR1 MGHDK, CDR2 SYGVNS. Trimming cost V 1 base and J 3 bases, with 10 bases left between them. This CDR3 is 16 amino acids long.

This clonotype has ten or more counts. The gene calls are TRBV20-1 and TRBJ2-5; D might be TRBD1 or TRBD2, each matching 5 bases. CDR1 is DFQATT and CDR2 is SNEGSKA in the germline V gene (reference sequence). V gave up 0 bases and J gave up 3 bases, with 11 bases separating them. This CDR3 spans 14 amino acids. CDR3: CSARDTGTKETQYF. DNA of the CDR3: TGCAGTGCTAGAGACACCGGGACCAAAGAGACCCAGTACTTC.

This clonotype was counted many times. This chain connects TRBV11-2 to TRBJ1-1, with a weak D call TRBD1 (5 bases). Germline V gene sequence: CDR1 SGHAT, CDR2 FQNNGV. This CDR3 comprises 13 residues. The V end was cut by 3 bases, the J end by 6 bases, with 11 bases between. Written as DNA, the CDR3 is TGTGCCAGCAGCTTTAGCAGGGCCGCTGAAGCTTTCTTT. Residues: CASSFSRAAEAFF.

In this sample, this clonotype turned up many times. The chain has TRBV12-3 or TRBV12-4 and TRBJ2-1, with unresolved D. V shed 2 bases and J shed 9 bases, with 5 bases lying between them. This CDR3 contains 11 residues. The CDR3 here is CASSLRAEQFF. The DNA of the CDR3 is TGTGCCAGCAGTTTACGAGCTGAGCAGTTCTTC.

This clonotype was detected ten times or more. The chain links TRBV7-2 to TRBJ1-1, with TRBD1 matching over 7 bases. The germline CDR1 and CDR2 sequences are SGHTA and FQGNSA. The CDR3 contains 14 residues. V was clipped by 7 bases and J by 1 base; unmatched bases: 6. The DNA of the CDR3 is TGTGCCAGCACCATGAGGACAGGGAACACTGAAGCTTTCTTT. Its protein product is CASTMRTGNTEAFF.

This clonotype was observed a few times. V gene TRBV5-1 combines with J gene TRBJ1-1; a weak D match, TRBD1 (6 bases). CDR1 and CDR2 from the germline V gene are SGHRS and YFSETQ. V was trimmed by 0 bases and J by 8 bases, leaving 17 bases between them. The CDR3 is made up of 15 amino acids. CDR3 nucleotide sequence: TGCGCCAGCAGCTTGGCCTCGGACAGCGCACGAGAAGCTTTCTTT. Its translation is CASSLASDSAREAFF.

This clonotype has ten or more counts. The gene calls are TRBV7-3 and TRBJ2-1; D not resolved. This CDR3 comprises 13 residues. V was cut by 5 bases and J by 15 bases, with 20 bases left in between. Per germline, CDR1 SGHTA and CDR2 FQGTGA. In DNA form, the CDR3 reads TGTGCCAGCAGCCGTGAGCCAGGTAGCAGTCGGTTCTTC. Translated, it gives CASSREPGSSRFF.

The sample holds a few counts of this clonotype. The chain recombines TRBV29-1 with TRBJ1-1; D not certain. Trimming pared 3 bases from V and 1 base from J, leaving 12 bases between. Germline V CDR1 and CDR2: SQVTM, ANQGSEA. The CDR3 spans 14 residues. The CDR3 loop is CSVEDPGRNTEAFF. CDR3 coding DNA: TGCAGCGTTGAGGACCCCGGACGGAACACTGAAGCTTTCTTT. The full variable domain, with the rest looked up from reference TRBV29-1 and TRBJ1-1, is SAVISQKPSRDICQRGTSLTIQCQVDSQVTMMFWYRQQPGQSLTLIATANQGSEATYESGFVIDKFPISRPNLTFSTLTVSNMSPEDSSIYLCSVEDPGRNTEAFFGQGTRLTVV.

This clonotype was seen more than once but under ten times. The chain recombines TRBV4-1 with TRBJ2-5, with D possibly being TRBD1 or TRBD2 (5 bases each). Germline V CDR1 and CDR2: MGHRA, YSYEKL. Trimming pared 3 bases from V and 7 bases from J, leaving 18 bases between. The CDR3 consists of 15 residues. CDR3 bases: TGCGCCAGCAGCCAGGAACCGGGACCTTGGGGGACCCAGTACTTC. As protein: CASSQEPGPWGTQYF.

The chain has TRBV20-1 and TRBJ2-1, with D perhaps given as TRBD1 or TRBD2 (6 bases each). CDR3 length: 13 amino acids. The germline CDR1 and CDR2 sequences are DFQATT and SNEGSKA (reference sequence). CDR3 region: CRAGRGVDNEQFF. In DNA form, the CDR3 reads TGCAGAGCCGGAAGGGGGGTAGACAATGAGCAGTTCTTC.

The chain has TRBV6-5 and TRBJ2-7, with 7 bases aligning to TRBD2. Germline loops: CDR1 MNHEY, CDR2 SVGAGI. The trim removed 6 bases at V and 0 bases at J, leaving 5 bases unmatched. This CDR3 is 14 amino acids long. As DNA, the CDR3 is TGTGCCAGCAGGCCCCTAGCGGTCTCCTACGAGCAGTACTTC. Translation gives CASRPLAVSYEQYF.

The V call is TRBV5-4, the J call TRBJ2-1, with D maybe TRBD2 (7 bases). Trimming removed 4 bases at V and 2 bases at J, with 10 bases between. The germline CDR1 and CDR2 sequences are SGHNT and YYREEE (reference sequence). The CDR3 is 14 amino acids. This chain's CDR3 is CASSGGAAYNEQFF. The CDR3 DNA sequence: TGTGCCAGCAGCGGGGGGGCGGCCTACAATGAGCAGTTCTTC.

The chain employs TRBV20-1 and TRBJ2-1, with D possibly being TRBD1 or TRBD2 (5 bases each). The CDR3 runs 16 residues. Germline loops: CDR1 DFQATT, CDR2 SNEGSKA (reference sequence). V gave up 6 bases and J gave up 0 bases, with 18 bases separating them. In DNA, the CDR3 is TGCAGTGCCAAGGCCGGGACCTCCGGCTCCTACAATGAGCAGTTCTTC. Protein sequence: CSAKAGTSGSYNEQFF.

In the case of this clonotype: A read error is possible here, since a much larger clone lies one base away. This chain links TRBV15 with TRBJ2-3; a possible D gene is TRBD1 (6 bases). The CDR3 runs 17 residues. V was trimmed by 6 bases and J by 6 bases, leaving 25 bases between them. Per germline, CDR1 LNHNV and CDR2 YYDKDF (reference sequence). The CDR3, as DNA: TGTGCCACCAGGCCTCATCTCGAGACAGGTAAAATGGATACGCAGTATTTT. Translating it yields CATRPHLETGKMDTQYF.

This clonotype has a count of ten or more. V and J are TRBV7-8 and TRBJ1-5; D might be TRBD1 (5 bases). The germline V and J ends were trimmed by 4 bases and 3 bases, with 10 bases remaining between them. The CDR3 is made up of 14 amino acids. CDR1 SGHVS and CDR2 FQNEAQ come from the germline V gene. The CDR3 coding sequence is TGTGCCAGCAGCTCGGGGGAGAACAATCAGCCCCAGCATTTT. Protein product: CASSSGENNQPQHF.

This clonotype was seen many times. J is TRBJ2-1 and V is TRBV5-1, with D unresolved. CDR1 SGHRS and CDR2 YFSETQ come from the germline V gene. Trimming stripped 2 bases from V and 0 bases from J, with 9 bases between. This CDR3 has 15 residues. CDR3 DNA sequence: TGCGCCAGCAGCTTTTATGAGAGCTCCTACAATGAGCAGTTCTTC. It encodes CASSFYESSYNEQFF.

A few counts support this clonotype. This chain uses TRBV6-5 with TRBJ2-2, with 9 positions matching TRBD2. V was clipped by 0 bases and J by 1 base; unmatched bases: 3. The CDR3 loop spans 17 amino acids. Germline assignment: CDR1 MNHEY and CDR2 SVGAGI. CDR3 amino acids: CASSYSGSGGNTGELFF. CDR3 nucleotide sequence: TGTGCCAGCAGTTACTCGGGTAGCGGGGGGAACACCGGGGAGCTGTTTTTT.